The 16 T cell receptor beta chains given below trace back to one sample, sequenced in a study of cytomegalovirus exposure and HLA in healthy donors. PCR employed 60 Vbeta and 13 Jbeta primers. The assay was immunoSEQ multiplex PCR, and TCRdb's table has in-frame clones only and misses some. Of about 110,000 clones detected, about four fifths appear once; the ten largest clones hold around 6.4%. The sequencing sample was made of PBMCs. The receptor set was obtained from a woman aged 45-59 years in good health and CMV-seropositive.

The chain joins TRBV29-1 to TRBJ2-7; the D gene is possibly TRBD2 (6 bases). V was shortened by 4 bases and J by 4 bases, with 11 bases between the two germline ends. CDR1 and CDR2 from the germline V gene are SQVTM and ANQGSEA. The CDR3 has 12 residues. The CDR3 reads CSVAAGTYEQYF. In nucleotides, the CDR3 is TGCAGCGTTGCCGCCGGGACTTACGAGCAGTACTTC.

This chain links TRBV30 with TRBJ1-6, with D unresolved. This CDR3 has 13 amino acids. The germline V and J ends were trimmed by 3 bases and 9 bases, with 12 bases remaining between them. From germline, CDR1 is GTSNPN and CDR2 SVGIG (reference sequence). This CDR3 reads CAWRATPSSPLHF. In nucleotides, the CDR3 is TGTGCCTGGAGAGCCACTCCGTCTTCACCCCTCCACTTT.

This sequence joins TRBV5-1 and TRBJ2-5; 10 positions match TRBD1. V shed 4 bases, J shed 5 bases, and the junction held 11 bases outside the gene matches. The CDR3 loop spans 16 amino acids. Germline-derived CDR1 and CDR2 are SGHRS and YFSETQ. CDR3 nucleotide sequence: TGCGCCAGCAGCCCCGGGGACAGGGGTCTGATGGAGACCCAGTACTTC. Its protein product is CASSPGDRGLMETQYF.

The chain employs TRBV28 and TRBJ2-5; maybe TRBD1 (7 bases). The CDR3 is 17 residues long. Between the trimmed V and J ends, which lost 5 bases and 4 bases, there was a span of 23 bases. Germline V gene sequence: CDR1 MDHEN, CDR2 SYDVKM. The CDR3 is CASSPPRDSTRGETQYF. DNA for the CDR3: TGTGCCAGCAGTCCCCCCCGGGACAGCACGCGGGGAGAGACCCAGTACTTC. Full variable domain (outside the CDR3, taken from reference TRBV28 and TRBJ2-5): DVKVTQSSRYLVKRTGEKVFLECVQDMDHENMFWYRQDPGLGLRLIYFSYDVKMKEKGDIPEGYSVSREKKERFSLILESASTNQTSMYLCASSPPRDSTRGETQYFGPGTRLLVL.

The chain couples TRBV6-1 to TRBJ2-7; possible D gene TRBD2, 5 bases. Germline values: CDR1 MNHNS, CDR2 SASEGT. Between the trimmed V and J ends, which lost 3 bases and 1 base, there was a span of 10 bases. The CDR3 spans 14 residues. DNA for the CDR3: TGTGCCAGCAGTGACCCCGGAGGTTCCTACGAGCAGTACTTC. Translating it yields CASSDPGGSYEQYF.

The rearrangement joins TRBV28 to TRBJ2-7; 7 nucleotides match TRBD2. J was trimmed by 0 bases and V by 5 bases; bases with no gene match: 1. The length of the CDR3 is 13 residues. Germline CDR1 MDHEN, CDR2 SYDVKM. The CDR3 DNA follows: TGTGCCAGCAGTCCGGGGGGCTCCTACGAGCAGTACTTC. Translated: CASSPGGSYEQYF.

V is TRBV27 and J is TRBJ2-3; 9 nucleotides match TRBD1. V lost 2 bases to trimming and J lost 7 bases; unmatched junction nucleotides: 10. CDR3 size: 16 residues. Germline V gene data show CDR1 as MNHEY and CDR2 as SMNVEV (reference sequence). CDR3 protein: CASSLNPGQGTHTQYF. The DNA for the CDR3 is TGTGCCAGCAGTTTAAATCCGGGACAGGGCACCCATACGCAGTATTTT.

The J gene is TRBJ1-1, the V gene TRBV11-2; no clear D gene. Germline V gives CDR1 SGHAT, CDR2 FQNNGV. Trimming left V 5 bases short and J 6 bases short, with 19 bases between. This CDR3 has 15 residues. CDR3 in DNA: TGTGCCAGCAGCCCACCCAGGCCTGGTGGCCCTGAAGCTTTCTTT. It specifies CASSPPRPGGPEAFF.

V is TRBV29-1 and J is TRBJ2-1; 7 bases agree with TRBD1. V lost 6 bases to trimming and J lost 4 bases; unmatched junction nucleotides: 6. The CDR3 is made up of 13 amino acids. CDR1 is SQVTM and CDR2 is ANQGSEA in the germline V gene. The CDR3 sequence: CSVTGLAYNEQFF. The DNA for the CDR3 is TGCAGCGTGACAGGGTTGGCGTACAATGAGCAGTTCTTC.

This chain links TRBV10-3 with TRBJ1-6, with 9 nucleotides matching TRBD1. J was trimmed by 10 bases and V by 0 bases; bases with no gene match: 1. Germline V CDR1 and CDR2: ENHRY, SYGVKD. This CDR3 has 14 residues. The CDR3 loop reads CAISESTGGSPLHF. The CDR3 DNA reads TGTGCCATCAGTGAGTCGACAGGGGGATCACCCCTCCACTTT.

The chain has TRBV7-2 and TRBJ1-1, with TRBD1 identical over 9 bases. Germline values: CDR1 SGHTA, CDR2 FQGNSA. The J segment lost 3 bases and the V segment lost 0 bases, leaving 5 bases of the junction unmatched. The CDR3 totals 16 residues. The CDR3 DNA reads as TGTGCCAGCAGCTTAGCGGCCGGGACAGGGTACACTGAAGCTTTCTTT. As protein: CASSLAAGTGYTEAFF.

The chain carries TRBV5-1 and TRBJ1-1, with 9 nucleotides matching TRBD1. Germline-derived CDR1 and CDR2 are SGHRS and YFSETQ. The CDR3 is made up of 13 amino acids. The junction had 3 bases not matched to a gene; V was cut back by 2 bases and J by 7 bases. CDR3 nucleotide sequence: TGCGCCAGCAGCTTACAGGGGGCTAGTGAAGCTTTCTTT. Its protein product is CASSLQGASEAFF.

This clone came up once. A junction end diverges from the germline sequence, so it may reflect a read error. Other nucleotide sequences from this sample produce the same CDR3. This chain uses TRBV30 with TRBJ1-3; 7 bases agree with TRBD1. Germline V lookup: CDR1 GTSNPN, CDR2 SVGIG (reference sequence). CDR3 length equals 16 residues. CDR3 coding DNA: TGCGCCTGGAGTGTATCTTTTGGACAGGATGGAAACACCATATATTTT. It encodes CAWSVSFGQDGNTIYF.

The chain employs TRBV6-1 and TRBJ1-5; 12 nucleotides align to TRBD1. The CDR3 extends over 15 amino acids. The junction had 8 bases not matched to a gene; V was cut back by 9 bases and J by 5 bases. Germline CDR1 is MNHNS and CDR2 is SASEGT. The DNA for the CDR3 is TGTGCCAGTATCCGGGACAGGGGGCTTTATCAGCCCCAGCATTTT. This encodes CASIRDRGLYQPQHF.

The V gene is TRBV7-2, the J gene TRBJ1-2, with D uncertain. The germline gives CDR1 SGHTA, CDR2 FQGNSA. This CDR3 contains 16 residues. Trimming cost V 5 bases and J 4 bases, with 20 bases left between them. The CDR3 nucleotides read TGTGCCAGCAGCCTGTCCGCAGGAGGTACCCTCTATGGCTACACCTTC. Translated, it gives CASSLSAGGTLYGYTF. The full variable domain, completed using reference TRBV7-2 and TRBJ1-2, is GAGVSQSPSNKVTEKGKDVELRCDPISGHTALYWYRQSLGQGLEFLIYFQGNSAPDKSGLPSDRFSAERTGGSVSTLTIQRTQQEDSAVYLCASSLSAGGTLYGYTFGSGTRLTVV.

The V call is TRBV19, the J call TRBJ2-2, with D perhaps matching TRBD2 (6 bases). Trimming took off 6 bases at V and 3 bases at J, with 11 bases between the two ends. The length of the CDR3 is 14 residues. The germline CDR1 and CDR2 sequences are LNHDA and SQIVND (reference sequence). The CDR3 DNA sequence: TGTGCCAGTAGGACCGGGACTTACACCGGGGAGCTGTTTTTT. Encoded protein: CASRTGTYTGELFF. Full variable domain (outside the CDR3, taken from reference TRBV19 and TRBJ2-2): DGGITQSPKYLFRKEGQNVTLSCEQNLNHDAMYWYRQDPGQGLRLIYYSQIVNDFQKGDIAEGYSVSREKKESFPLTVTSAQKNPTAFYLCASRTGTYTGELFFGEGSRLTVL.